This is a list of T cell receptor beta chains from one sample in a study of blood T cells in healthy people across ages. MiXCR, run by TCRdb on the 5' RACE reads, gives a single entry per CDR3 protein. Of 1.5 million or so distinct CDR3 sequences listed, about 43% are singletons. Sequencing was carried out using blood. The receptors come from a woman younger than 35 in good health. Both conserved end residues are part of each CDR3. A D gene is named only where the DNA matches it firmly. Not all rows give a size; the values are once, few, many and, for expanded clones, a class.

size | D | J | V | CDR3 | DNA
few | NA | TRBJ2-5 | TRBV29-1 | CSVESPRGLDQETQYF | TGCAGCGTTGAATCCCCCCGGGGGCTGGACCAAGAGACCCAGTACTTC
NA | TRBD1 | TRBJ1-2 | TRBV6-6 | CASSYVQGLSYGYTF | TGTGCCAGCAGTTACGTACAGGGGTTGAGCTATGGCTACACCTTC
NA | NA | TRBJ2-1 | TRBV20-1 | CSALTGDEQFF | TGCAGTGCTCTCACGGGGGATGAGCAGTTCTTC
NA | NA | TRBJ2-7 | TRBV9 | CASSVGLATYEQYF | TGTGCCAGCAGCGTAGGACTGGCAACCTACGAGCAGTACTTC
few | NA | TRBJ2-7 | TRBV7-9 | CASSLVLTSSSYEQYF | TGTGCCAGCAGCTTAGTTCTGACTTCAAGCTCCTACGAGCAGTACTTC
NA | NA | TRBJ1-1 | TRBV7-3 | CASSLGGSPEAFF | TGTGCCAGCAGCTTAGGGGGATCCCCTGAAGCTTTCTTT
NA | NA | TRBJ2-3 | TRBV6-5 | CANRKQAPTDTQYF | TGTGCCAACCGAAAGCAGGCCCCCACAGATACGCAGTATTTT
NA | NA | TRBJ2-7 | TRBV20-1 | CSAREQWDEQYF | TGCAGTGCTAGAGAACAGTGGGACGAGCAGTACTTC
NA | TRBD2 | TRBJ2-7 | TRBV10-3 | CAISDVVAGGPYEQYF | TGTGCCATCAGTGATGTTGTGGCGGGAGGGCCTTACGAGCAGTACTTC
few | TRBD2 | TRBJ2-1 | TRBV7-8 | CASSPTGLAGISYNEQFF | TGTGCCAGCAGCCCAACGGGACTAGCGGGCATCTCCTACAATGAGCAGTTCTTC
NA | NA | TRBJ2-2 | TRBV7-9 | CASSVGRAPLFF | TGTGCCAGCAGCGTCGGCAGGGCGCCGCTGTTTTTT
NA | NA | TRBJ1-2 | TRBV15 | CATSRDYVGAYGYTF | TGTGCCACCAGCAGAGATTACGTAGGGGCATATGGCTACACCTTC
few | NA | TRBJ1-2 | TRBV3-1 | CASSQDPQYYGYTF | TGTGCCAGCAGCCAAGACCCACAGTACTATGGCTACACCTTC
few | NA | TRBJ1-4 | TRBV28 | CASSSPSPTTNEKLFF | TGTGCCAGCAGTTCCCCTAGCCCGACAACTAATGAAAAACTGTTTTTT
few | NA | TRBJ1-2 | TRBV7-2 | CASSLAAGSYGYTF | TGTGCCAGCAGCTTAGCGGCCGGTTCCTATGGCTACACCTTC
once | NA | TRBJ1-2 | TRBV7-2 | CASTRGIYGYTF | TGTGCCAGCACGAGAGGGATCTATGGCTACACCTTC
NA | NA | TRBJ2-1 | TRBV12-3/TRBV12-4 | CASSPPGLLANEQFF | TGTGCCAGCAGCCCGCCGGGTCTGCTAGCCAATGAGCAGTTCTTC